The entry below gives a single T cell receptor beta chain sequence along with its context. The antigen is not known. The data stem from a study of T cells after posttransplantation cyclophosphamide. The study's findings and limits: Tissue-infiltrating T cells from skin or gut overlapped little with blood T cells. Later blood repertoires were often dominated by clones from the donor CD8+ memory compartment. Recipient CMV seropositivity and CMV reactivation strongly tracked TRB clonality.

CDR3 length equals 18 residues. The germline gives CDR1 GTSNPN, CDR2 SVGIG (reference sequence). Losses at the gene ends were 5 bases for V and 0 bases for J; bases not matched to a gene: 12. Control samples came 1 year after myeloablative marrow transplants with methotrexate plus calcineurin inhibitor. TCRdb keeps only in-frame clones here, not all; method: immunoSEQ multiplex PCR. The sample includes over 10,000 clones, 75% to 85% of them seen just once. The sequencing used PBMCs, collected 367 days after allogeneic stem cell transplant with calcineurin inhibitor and methotrexate. The TCR was taken from a male patient between 25 and 40 years old who received an allogeneic stem cell transplant from an unrelated donor, was CMV-positive, and had acute GVHD only. The graft donor may be the source of some T cells. This chain joins TRBV30 and TRBJ2-1; 11 nucleotides line up with TRBD2. In nucleotides, the CDR3 is TGTGCCTGGGCTGGACTAGCGGGTCTTGACCGCTCCTACAATGAGCAGTTCTTC. Its translation: CAWAGLAGLDRSYNEQFF. Looking up the rest from reference TRBV30 and TRBJ2-1 gives the full variable domain: SQTIHQWPATLVQPVGSPLSLECTVEGTSNPNLYWYRQAAGRGLQLLFYSVGIGQISSEVPQNLSASRPQDRQFILSSKKLLLSDSGFYLCAWAGLAGLDRSYNEQFFGPGTRLTVL.